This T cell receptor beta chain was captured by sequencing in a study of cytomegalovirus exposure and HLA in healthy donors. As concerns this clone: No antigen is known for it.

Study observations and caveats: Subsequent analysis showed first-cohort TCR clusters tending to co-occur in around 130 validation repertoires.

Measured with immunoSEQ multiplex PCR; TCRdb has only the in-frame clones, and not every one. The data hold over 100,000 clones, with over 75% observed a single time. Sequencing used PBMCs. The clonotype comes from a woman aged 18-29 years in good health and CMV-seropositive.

The CDR3: CASIPAGGGGYTF. In DNA, the CDR3 is TGTGCCAGCATCCCTGCGGGGGGCGGCGGCTACACCTTC. The rearrangement uses TRBV6-5 and TRBJ1-2, with D possibly matching TRBD1 (6 bases). V lost 7 bases, J lost 8 bases, and 17 bases lay in between. CDR1 is MNHEY and CDR2 is SVGAGI in the germline V gene. The CDR3 has 13 residues.